The 26 T cell receptor beta chains below were found in one sample sequenced in a study of identical twins' blood T cells. In TCRdb, the 5' RACE reads were re-called with MiXCR into one record per CDR3 protein. There are 400,000 or so distinct CDR3 sequences in the sample; 28% occur only once, and roughly 5.5% lies in the top ten. Sequencing input: PBMCs. These receptors were collected from a woman aged 18-49 years in good health.

The chain uses TRBV12-3 or TRBV12-4 and TRBJ1-1; tentative D call: TRBD1 (6 bases). V gave up 1 base and J gave up 3 bases, with 9 bases separating them. The CDR3 is 14 residues long. The CDR3 sequence is CASSLGTEYTEAFF. CDR3 DNA sequence: TGTGCCAGCAGTTTAGGGACAGAATACACTGAAGCTTTCTTT.

The table lists this clonotype with a count of one. The chain employs TRBV7-2 and TRBJ1-1, with a possible D match to TRBD1 (6 bases). Germline V CDR1 and CDR2: SGHTA, FQGNSA. The ends were cut back, 1 base at V and 1 base at J, with 10 bases in the middle. The CDR3 runs 15 residues. The CDR3 sequence: CASSLVETGNTEAFF. DNA of the CDR3: TGTGCCAGCAGCTTAGTTGAGACAGGGAACACTGAAGCTTTCTTT. The full variable domain, completed using reference TRBV7-2 and TRBJ1-1, is GAGVSQSPSNKVTEKGKDVELRCDPISGHTALYWYRQSLGQGLEFLIYFQGNSAPDKSGLPSDRFSAERTGGSVSTLTIQRTQQEDSAVYLCASSLVETGNTEAFFGQGTRLTVV.

A few counts support this clonotype. The V gene is TRBV20-1, the J gene TRBJ2-4; 7 positions match TRBD1. The germline V gene has CDR1 DFQATT and CDR2 SNEGSKA (reference sequence). V lost 5 bases to trimming and J lost 0 bases; unmatched junction nucleotides: 7. The CDR3 has 15 residues. The CDR3 DNA reads TGCAGTGCTTTCGGGACAGCGTTAGCCAAAAACATTCAGTACTTC. It encodes CSAFGTALAKNIQYF.

The J gene is TRBJ2-3, the V gene TRBV7-2, with D uncertain. The V and J ends lost 3 bases and 7 bases respectively, with 11 bases between them. The germline gives CDR1 SGHTA, CDR2 FQGNSA. The CDR3 has 13 amino acids. CDR3 residues: CASSLSTPNTQYF. CDR3 sequence (DNA): TGTGCCAGCAGCTTGTCCACGCCTAATACGCAGTATTTT.

This clonotype was seen ten or more times. The V call is TRBV2, the J call TRBJ1-1, with a weak D call TRBD1 (6 bases). The CDR3 totals 13 residues. Germline assignment: CDR1 SNHLY and CDR2 FYNNEI. With 4 bases removed from V and 6 bases from J, the gap between germline ends came to 12 bases. The CDR3 is CASSGRGGAEAFF. CDR3 nucleotides: TGTGCCAGCAGTGGCAGGGGAGGGGCTGAAGCTTTCTTT.

The sample holds many counts of this clonotype. The chain is built from TRBV14 and TRBJ2-2, with 8 bases lining up with TRBD2. Germline CDR1 SGHDN, CDR2 FVKESK. The ends lost 1 base at V and 3 bases at J; junction bases unmatched: 10. The CDR3 sequence is 18 residues long. The CDR3 spells CASSQVRWLAGYTGELFF. Here the CDR3 DNA reads TGTGCCAGCAGCCAAGTACGGTGGCTAGCGGGTTACACCGGGGAGCTGTTTTTT.

The gene calls are TRBV5-4 and TRBJ2-1, with TRBD2 matching over 8 bases. This CDR3 has 16 amino acids. After removal of 4 bases from V and 2 bases from J, the junction contained 8 bases not matched to a gene. CDR1 is SGHNT and CDR2 is YYREEE in the germline V gene (reference sequence). In DNA, the CDR3 is TGTGCCAGCAGCCGGGGGGGACCATCTACCTACAATGAGCAGTTCTTC. It yields the protein CASSRGGPSTYNEQFF. Supplemented by reference TRBV5-4 and TRBJ2-1, the full variable domain reads ETGVTQSPTHLIKTRGQQVTLRCSSQSGHNTVSWYQQALGQGPQFIFQYYREEENGRGNFPPRFSGLQFPNYSSELNVNALELDDSALYLCASSRGGPSTYNEQFFGPGTRLTVL.

This clonotype was detected only a few times. The rearrangement uses TRBV27 and TRBJ2-7; D is uncertain. The CDR3 is made up of 14 amino acids. The germline V gene encodes CDR1 MNHEY and CDR2 SMNVEV (reference sequence). The V end lost 0 bases, the J end lost 3 bases, and 9 bases lay between the germline ends. CDR3 in DNA: TGTGCCAGCAGTTTATCGGGCAGATTCTACGAGCAGTACTTC. Its translation: CASSLSGRFYEQYF.

In this sample, this clonotype turned up a few times. This chain joins TRBV6-5 and TRBJ1-1; D gene uncertain. CDR3 length equals 15 residues. V shed 5 bases and J shed 1 base, with 14 bases lying between them. Germline CDR1 MNHEY, CDR2 SVGAGI. The CDR3 nucleotides read TGTGCCAGCAGTCCGCCTGGATCTGGGAACACTGAAGCTTTCTTT. It encodes CASSPPGSGNTEAFF.

As to this clonotype: Because the CDR3's place on the DNA is in doubt, the DNA is left out and the CDR3 is given as listed by TCRdb. The V gene is TRBV2, the J gene TRBJ2-3. Germline CDR1 reads SNHLY; CDR2 reads FYNNEI. Counting both end residues, the CDR3 totals 14 amino acids. The CDR3 sequence is CASILEAGTDTQYF.

This clonotype was recorded a few times. The chain is built from TRBV5-1 and TRBJ1-5; D perhaps matches TRBD1 (6 bases). Germline V gives CDR1 SGHRS, CDR2 YFSETQ. The CDR3 is made up of 15 amino acids. Between the trimmed V and J ends, which lost 2 bases and 3 bases, there was a span of 12 bases. The CDR3 region is CASSFDGQSNQPQHF. CDR3 DNA: TGCGCCAGCAGCTTCGATGGACAGTCCAATCAGCCCCAGCATTTT. Supplemented by reference TRBV5-1 and TRBJ1-5, the full variable domain reads KAGVTQTPRYLIKTRGQQVTLSCSPISGHRSVSWYQQTPGQGLQFLFEYFSETQRNKGNFPGRFSGRQFSNSRSEMNVSTLELGDSALYLCASSFDGQSNQPQHFGDGTRLSIL.

V usage is TRBV7-9 and J usage is TRBJ1-1; perhaps TRBD1 as D (5 bases). The CDR3 runs to 11 residues. With 5 bases removed from V and 7 bases from J, the gap between germline ends came to 8 bases. CDR1 and CDR2 from the germline V gene are SEHNR and FQNEAQ (reference sequence). In DNA, the CDR3 is TGTGCCAGCAGCGGAGACAGTGAAGCTTTCTTT. It yields the protein CASSGDSEAFF.

This clonotype showed up many times. One end of the junction is discordant with germline, which a read error may explain. This sequence joins TRBV5-1 and TRBJ1-1; no firm D call. The germline V gene has CDR1 SGHRS and CDR2 YFSETQ. This CDR3 has 11 amino acids. The CDR3 here is CASSLGGEAFF. In DNA, the CDR3 is TGTGCCAGCAGTCTCGGCGGTGAAGCTTTCTTT.

In regard to this clonotype: This clone may be a read error of a much larger clone one base away. The genes are TRBV11-2 and TRBJ2-4; tentatively, D is TRBD1 (6 bases). Per the germline V gene, CDR1 is SGHAT and CDR2 is FQNNGV. CDR3 length equals 12 residues. The CDR3 DNA reads as TGTGCCGGCAGGGGAGCCAAAAACATTCAGTACTTC. Encoded protein: CAGRGAKNIQYF.

This sequence joins TRBV29-1 and TRBJ1-1, with D perhaps matching TRBD1 (5 bases). The germline CDR1 and CDR2 sequences are SQVTM and ANQGSEA. This CDR3 spans 12 amino acids. Trimming removed 6 bases at V and 3 bases at J, with 11 bases between. CDR3 protein: CSVSRVDTEAFF. Here the CDR3 DNA reads TGCAGCGTGAGCAGGGTGGACACTGAAGCTTTCTTT. Complete variable domain (other parts from reference TRBV29-1 and TRBJ1-1): SAVISQKPSRDICQRGTSLTIQCQVDSQVTMMFWYRQQPGQSLTLIATANQGSEATYESGFVIDKFPISRPNLTFSTLTVSNMSPEDSSIYLCSVSRVDTEAFFGQGTRLTVV.

This clonotype has only a few counts. The chain has TRBV7-9 and TRBJ1-1; 9 bases are a match to TRBD1. Per germline, CDR1 SEHNR and CDR2 FQNEAQ (reference sequence). This CDR3 has 16 amino acids. V shed 1 base, J shed 3 bases, and the junction held 6 bases outside the gene matches. CDR3 nucleotides: TGTGCCAGCAGCTTAGTGGGGACAGGGCCAGACACTGAAGCTTTCTTT. Its protein is CASSLVGTGPDTEAFF.

The chain recombines TRBV3-1 with TRBJ1-1, with 7 bases aligning to TRBD1. Unmatched junction bases numbered 5, after V lost 4 bases and J lost 3 bases. CDR1 and CDR2 (germline): LGHDT, YNNKEL (reference sequence). The CDR3 is 14 residues long. CDR3 sequence: CASSLQGIHTEAFF. The CDR3 DNA sequence: TGTGCCAGCAGCCTACAGGGGATCCACACTGAAGCTTTCTTT.

The rearrangement joins TRBV29-1 to TRBJ1-1, with D unresolved. V shed 6 bases and J shed 4 bases, with 12 bases lying between them. There are 12 residues in the CDR3. Germline V gives CDR1 SQVTM, CDR2 ANQGSEA. The DNA of the CDR3 is TGCAGCGTCAGTCCGGGGAGCACTGAAGCTTTCTTT. Translation gives CSVSPGSTEAFF.

This clonotype was observed a few times. This chain links TRBV10-1 with TRBJ2-3; 9 positions agree with TRBD2. The CDR3 extends over 15 amino acids. Unmatched junction bases numbered 4, after V lost 2 bases and J lost 4 bases. Germline V gene sequence: CDR1 WNHNN, CDR2 SYGVQD (reference sequence). In DNA, the CDR3 is TGCGCCAGCAGTGAGACGGCGGGGGGGCCAGATACGCAGTATTTT. This gives the protein CASSETAGGPDTQYF.

This clonotype was observed a handful of times. J is TRBJ1-1 and V is TRBV6-1; the D gene is possibly TRBD1 (6 bases). The CDR3 is 14 amino acids. Trimming removed 7 bases from V and 6 bases from J, with 18 bases in between. Germline V gene lookup returns CDR1 MNHNS and CDR2 SASEGT. The DNA of the CDR3 is TGTGCCAGCACCCCATTCGGACAGCTCTCTGAAGCTTTCTTT. Translation gives CASTPFGQLSEAFF.

This clonotype was observed a few times. The J gene is TRBJ1-2, the V gene TRBV29-1; the match to TRBD1 covers 7 bases. J lost 8 bases, V lost 4 bases, and 7 bases had no gene match. This CDR3 region has 12 residues. Germline assignment: CDR1 SQVTM and CDR2 ANQGSEA. The CDR3 sequence: CSVGQGRGGYTF. The CDR3 bases are TGCAGCGTTGGACAGGGAAGGGGAGGCTACACCTTC.

This clonotype was picked up a small number of times. The chain is built from TRBV11-2 and TRBJ1-1; D not resolved. Trimming pared 2 bases from V and 10 bases from J, leaving 11 bases between. CDR1 SGHAT and CDR2 FQNNGV come from the germline V gene. This CDR3 region has 12 residues. Written as DNA, the CDR3 is TGTGCCAGCAGCTTATTAGGAGATTCAGCTTTCTTT. It translates to CASSLLGDSAFF.

This clonotype was detected ten times or more. The chain employs TRBV4-3 and TRBJ1-1; the D is unclear. V was pared by 0 bases and J by 3 bases, with 8 bases between. Germline V gene sequence: CDR1 LGHNA, CDR2 YSLEER. The CDR3 is 14 amino acids. The CDR3 spells CASSQDGEYTEAFF. The CDR3 DNA is TGCGCCAGCAGCCAAGATGGGGAATACACTGAAGCTTTCTTT.

This clonotype showed up just a few times. CDR3 sequence reads: CAISTGAGGYNEQFF. The CDR3 region has the DNA TGTGCCATCAGTACTGGAGCGGGGGGATACAATGAGCAGTTCTTC. V and J are TRBV10-3 and TRBJ2-1, with 9 bases identical to TRBD2. The CDR3 has 15 residues. Germline CDR1 is ENHRY and CDR2 is SYGVKD. The junction had 6 bases not matched to a gene; V was cut back by 5 bases and J by 4 bases.

The chain recombines TRBV12-3 or TRBV12-4 with TRBJ1-1; 9 nucleotides align to TRBD1. Germline trimming cut 4 bases from V and 4 bases from J; bases unmatched to any gene: 10. CDR3 size: 16 residues. The DNA for the CDR3 is TGTGCCAGCAGTTGCTGGGGACAGGGTGACAGCACTGAAGCTTTCTTT. Protein: CASSCWGQGDSTEAFF.

In its sample, this clonotype was seen a few times. The chain employs TRBV29-1 and TRBJ2-1; D gene ambiguous. V was trimmed by 4 bases and J by 4 bases, leaving 20 bases between them. This CDR3 contains 16 residues. Per the germline V gene, CDR1 is SQVTM and CDR2 is ANQGSEA. The CDR3 loop is CSVGLRIVRAYNEQFF. The DNA of the CDR3 is TGCAGCGTTGGGCTGAGGATAGTTAGGGCTTACAATGAGCAGTTCTTC.